The clone carrying this T cell receptor (beta chain) was observed once. V lost 4 bases to trimming and J lost 5 bases; unmatched junction nucleotides: 4. The germline CDR1 and CDR2 sequences are KGHSH and LQKENI. The CDR3 is 15 residues long. This record comes from a study of blood T cell repertoires in COVID-19. Across the whole study: COVID-19 samples from acute and convalescent phases originated in the United States, Italy and Spain.

Per the study methods: Quantification of nucleated cells was approximated via reference gene primer amplification. Here immunoSEQ multiplex PCR was the method, and the copy in TCRdb shows in-frame clones only, minus some. V, J and clone size are taken as reported in that table, and D and trimming were inferred from the DNA itself. The sample holds roughly 260,000 clones; over 80% are singletons and the top ten take 3% to 4.5%. The clonotype was recovered from a woman between 40 and 50 years old with acute or convalescent COVID-19. Specimen: peripheral blood. J is TRBJ2-2 and V is TRBV18; TRBD1 matches at 10 bases. CDR3 bases: TGTGCCAGCTCACGACAGGGGGCGCGTACCGGGGAGCTGTTTTTT. Its translation: CASSRQGARTGELFF.